The clone carrying this TCR beta chain appeared a few times. This entry comes from a study of blood T cell repertoires in COVID-19. Study context: Sites in the United States, Italy and Spain provided acute and convalescent COVID-19 samples. Sources were T cells, B-cell-depleted T cells, or PBMCs; the material itself was cDNA or gDNA.

As originally analysed: The assay estimated nucleated cells by amplifying reference gene primers. Only in-frame clones appear in the TCRdb table, and some are missing; sequencing was by immunoSEQ multiplex PCR. V and J calls and clone size are given by that table; D and trimming were obtained from the DNA. The repertoire includes 100,000 to 150,000 clones, under 85% of them detected once, and approximately 12% sits in the top ten. Germline V gene sequence: CDR1 SNHLY, CDR2 FYNNEI. This CDR3 has 13 amino acids. Trimming stripped 4 bases from V and 9 bases from J, with 15 bases between. The clonotype comes from a man between 60 and 75 years old with acute or convalescent COVID-19. The sample comprised peripheral blood. V gene TRBV2 combines with J gene TRBJ1-2; D may be TRBD1 (5 bases). The chain's CDR3 is CASSAGRGPSYTF. DNA of the CDR3: TGTGCCAGCAGTGCTGGGCGGGGACCGAGCTACACCTTC.